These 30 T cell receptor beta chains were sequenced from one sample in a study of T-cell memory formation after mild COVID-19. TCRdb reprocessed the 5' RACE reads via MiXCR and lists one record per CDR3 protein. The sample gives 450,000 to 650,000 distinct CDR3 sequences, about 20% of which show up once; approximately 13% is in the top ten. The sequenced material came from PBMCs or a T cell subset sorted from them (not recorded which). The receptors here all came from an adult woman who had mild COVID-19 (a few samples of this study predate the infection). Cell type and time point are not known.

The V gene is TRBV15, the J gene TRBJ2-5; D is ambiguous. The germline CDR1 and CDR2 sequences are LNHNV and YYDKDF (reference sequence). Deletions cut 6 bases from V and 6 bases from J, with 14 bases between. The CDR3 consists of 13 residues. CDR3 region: CATSRTAQKTQYF. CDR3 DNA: TGTGCCACCAGTAGGACCGCCCAGAAGACCCAGTACTTC.

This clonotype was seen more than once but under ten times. CDR3 sequence (DNA): TGTGCCAGTAGTATAAACGGATACACTGAAGCTTTCTTT. Translating it yields CASSINGYTEAFF. The genes are TRBV19 and TRBJ1-1; D ambiguous. Trimming removed 2 bases at V and 3 bases at J, with 7 bases between. There are 13 residues in the CDR3. In germline, CDR1 is LNHDA, CDR2 SQIVND (reference sequence). Drawing the rest from reference TRBV19 and TRBJ1-1, the complete variable domain is DGGITQSPKYLFRKEGQNVTLSCEQNLNHDAMYWYRQDPGQGLRLIYYSQIVNDFQKGDIAEGYSVSREKKESFPLTVTSAQKNPTAFYLCASSINGYTEAFFGQGTRLTVV.

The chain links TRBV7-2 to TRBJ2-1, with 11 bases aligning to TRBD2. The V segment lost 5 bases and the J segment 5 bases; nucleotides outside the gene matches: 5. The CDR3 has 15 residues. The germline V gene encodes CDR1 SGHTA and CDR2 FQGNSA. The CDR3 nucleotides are TGTGCCAGCAGCCGGTTAGCGGGAGGGAACAATGAGCAGTTCTTC. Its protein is CASSRLAGGNNEQFF.

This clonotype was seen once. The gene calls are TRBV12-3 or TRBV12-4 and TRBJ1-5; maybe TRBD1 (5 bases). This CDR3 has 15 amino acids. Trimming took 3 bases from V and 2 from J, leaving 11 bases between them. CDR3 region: CASSFRWGGNQPQHF. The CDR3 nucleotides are TGTGCCAGCAGTTTTCGGTGGGGGGGCAATCAGCCCCAGCATTTT.

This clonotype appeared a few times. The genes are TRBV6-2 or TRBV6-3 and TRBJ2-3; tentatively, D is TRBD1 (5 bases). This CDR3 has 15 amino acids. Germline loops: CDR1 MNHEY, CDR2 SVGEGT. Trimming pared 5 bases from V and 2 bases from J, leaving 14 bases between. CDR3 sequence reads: CASSAGQDSTDTQYF. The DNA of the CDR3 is TGTGCCAGCAGTGCCGGACAAGATTCCACAGATACGCAGTATTTT.

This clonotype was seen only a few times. The CDR3 reads CASSLRPGTGILNTEAFF. DNA for the CDR3: TGTGCCAGCAGCCTACGTCCCGGGACAGGGATCCTGAACACTGAAGCTTTCTTT. The genes are TRBV7-3 and TRBJ1-1; TRBD1 aligns across 9 bases. Trimming removed 5 bases from V and 0 bases from J; junction bases left unmatched: 13. CDR1 SGHTA and CDR2 FQGTGA come from the germline V gene. This CDR3 contains 18 residues.

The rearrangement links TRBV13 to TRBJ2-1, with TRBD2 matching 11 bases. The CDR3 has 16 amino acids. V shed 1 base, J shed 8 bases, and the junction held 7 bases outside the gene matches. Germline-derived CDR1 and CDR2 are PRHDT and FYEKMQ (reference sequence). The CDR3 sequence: CASSLVASGGRDEQFF. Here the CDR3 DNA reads TGTGCCAGCAGCTTAGTGGCTAGCGGGGGGCGAGATGAGCAGTTCTTC.

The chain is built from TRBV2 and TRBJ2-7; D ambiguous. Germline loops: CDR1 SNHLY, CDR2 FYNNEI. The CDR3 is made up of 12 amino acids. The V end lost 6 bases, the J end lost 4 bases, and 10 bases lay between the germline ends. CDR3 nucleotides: TGTGCCAGCAGGGTTGCCCCATACGAGCAGTACTTC. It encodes CASRVAPYEQYF.

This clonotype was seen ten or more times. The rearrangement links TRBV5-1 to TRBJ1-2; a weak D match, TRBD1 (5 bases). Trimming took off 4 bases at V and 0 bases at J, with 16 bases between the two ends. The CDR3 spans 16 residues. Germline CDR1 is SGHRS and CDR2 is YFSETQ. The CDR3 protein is CASSPEGVRANYGYTF. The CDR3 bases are TGCGCCAGCAGCCCGGAAGGAGTCAGGGCTAACTATGGCTACACCTTC. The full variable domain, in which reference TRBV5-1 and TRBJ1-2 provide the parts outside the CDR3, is KAGVTQTPRYLIKTRGQQVTLSCSPISGHRSVSWYQQTPGQGLQFLFEYFSETQRNKGNFPGRFSGRQFSNSRSEMNVSTLELGDSALYLCASSPEGVRANYGYTFGSGTRLTVV.

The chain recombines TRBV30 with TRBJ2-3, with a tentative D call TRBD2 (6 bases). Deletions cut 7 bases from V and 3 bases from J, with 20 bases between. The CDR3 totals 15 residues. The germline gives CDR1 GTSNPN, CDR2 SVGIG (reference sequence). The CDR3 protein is CALSKLAAPTDTQYF. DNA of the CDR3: TGTGCCTTATCCAAACTAGCAGCCCCAACAGATACGCAGTATTTT.

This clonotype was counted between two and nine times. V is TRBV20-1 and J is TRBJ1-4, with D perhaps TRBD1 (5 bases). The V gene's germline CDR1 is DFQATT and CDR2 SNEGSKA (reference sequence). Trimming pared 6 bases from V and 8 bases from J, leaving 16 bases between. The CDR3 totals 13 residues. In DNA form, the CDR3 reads TGCAGTGCCACGGGGCCAAGTCAAGAAAAACTGTTTTTT. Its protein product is CSATGPSQEKLFF.

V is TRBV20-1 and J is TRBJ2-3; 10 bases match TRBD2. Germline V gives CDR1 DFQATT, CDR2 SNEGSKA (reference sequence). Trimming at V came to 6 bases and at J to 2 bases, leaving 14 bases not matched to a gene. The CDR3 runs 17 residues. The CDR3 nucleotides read TGCAGTGCCACAGCGGGACTAGCGACCCAATACACAGATACGCAGTATTTT. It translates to CSATAGLATQYTDTQYF.

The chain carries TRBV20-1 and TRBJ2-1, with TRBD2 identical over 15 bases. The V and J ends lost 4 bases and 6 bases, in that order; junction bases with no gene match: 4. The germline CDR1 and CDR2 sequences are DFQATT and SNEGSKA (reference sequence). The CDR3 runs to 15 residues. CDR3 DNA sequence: TGCAGTGCTACAGGACTAGCGGGGGGGTCCAATGAGCAGTTCTTC. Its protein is CSATGLAGGSNEQFF.

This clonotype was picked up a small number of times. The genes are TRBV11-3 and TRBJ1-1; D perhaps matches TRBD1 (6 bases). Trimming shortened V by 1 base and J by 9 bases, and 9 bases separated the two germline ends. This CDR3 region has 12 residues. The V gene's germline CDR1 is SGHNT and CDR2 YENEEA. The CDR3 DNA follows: TGTGCCAGCAGCTTAGCGGGGGCGAAAGCTTTCTTT. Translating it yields CASSLAGAKAFF.

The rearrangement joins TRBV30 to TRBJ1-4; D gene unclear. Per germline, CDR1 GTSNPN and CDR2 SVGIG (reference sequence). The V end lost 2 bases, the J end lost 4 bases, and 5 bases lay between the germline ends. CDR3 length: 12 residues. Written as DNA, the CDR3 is TGTGCCTGGAGTCGGCGTAATGAAAAACTGTTTTTT. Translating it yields CAWSRRNEKLFF.

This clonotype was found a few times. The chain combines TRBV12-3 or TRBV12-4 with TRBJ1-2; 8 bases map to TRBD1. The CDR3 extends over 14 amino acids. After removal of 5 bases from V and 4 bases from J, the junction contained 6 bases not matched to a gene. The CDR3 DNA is TGTGCCAGCAGTCAGACAGGGGTGGGCTATGGCTACACCTTC. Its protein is CASSQTGVGYGYTF.

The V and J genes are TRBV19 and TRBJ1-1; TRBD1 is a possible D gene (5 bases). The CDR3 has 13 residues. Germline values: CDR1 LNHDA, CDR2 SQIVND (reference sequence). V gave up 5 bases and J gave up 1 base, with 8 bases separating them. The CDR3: CASSDSSNTEAFF. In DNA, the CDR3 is TGTGCCAGTAGTGACAGCTCGAACACTGAAGCTTTCTTT.

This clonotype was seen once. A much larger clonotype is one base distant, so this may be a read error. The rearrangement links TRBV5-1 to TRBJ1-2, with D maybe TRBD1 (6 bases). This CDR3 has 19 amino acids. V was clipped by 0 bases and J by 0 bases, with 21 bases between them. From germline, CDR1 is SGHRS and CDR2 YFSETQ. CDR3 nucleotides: TGCGCCAGCAGCTTGGGAAGCGCGGACAGACCCAGAGCTAACTATGGCTACACCTTC. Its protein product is CASSLGSADRPRANYGYTF.

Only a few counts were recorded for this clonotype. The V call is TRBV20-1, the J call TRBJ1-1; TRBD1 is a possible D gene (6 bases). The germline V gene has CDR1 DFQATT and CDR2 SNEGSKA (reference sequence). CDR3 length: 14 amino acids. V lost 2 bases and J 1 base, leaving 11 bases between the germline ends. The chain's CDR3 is CSARLPDRNTEAFF. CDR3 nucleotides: TGCAGTGCTAGACTTCCGGACAGGAACACTGAAGCTTTCTTT.

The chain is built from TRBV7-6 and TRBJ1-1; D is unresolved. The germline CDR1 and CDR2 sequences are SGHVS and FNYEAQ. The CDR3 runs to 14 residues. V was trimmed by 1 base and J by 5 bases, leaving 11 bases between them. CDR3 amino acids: CASSLDNTGTEAFF. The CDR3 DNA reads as TGTGCCAGCAGCTTAGACAACACTGGGACTGAAGCTTTCTTT.

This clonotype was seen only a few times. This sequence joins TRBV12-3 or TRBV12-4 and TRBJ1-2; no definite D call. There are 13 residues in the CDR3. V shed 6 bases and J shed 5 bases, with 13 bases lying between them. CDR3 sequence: CASRSLKGYGYTF. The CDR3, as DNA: TGTGCCAGCAGGTCACTGAAGGGATATGGCTACACCTTC.

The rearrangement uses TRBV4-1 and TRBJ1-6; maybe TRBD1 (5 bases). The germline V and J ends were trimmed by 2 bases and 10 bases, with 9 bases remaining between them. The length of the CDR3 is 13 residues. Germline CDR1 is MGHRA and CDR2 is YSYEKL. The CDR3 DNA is TGCGCCAGCAGCCAATACTGGGACTCACCCCTCCACTTT. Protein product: CASSQYWDSPLHF.

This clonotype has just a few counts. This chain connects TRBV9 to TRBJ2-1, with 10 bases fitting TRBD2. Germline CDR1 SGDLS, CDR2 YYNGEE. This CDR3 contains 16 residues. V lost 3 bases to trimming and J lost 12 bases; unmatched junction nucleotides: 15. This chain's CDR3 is CASSASGTSAYNRQFF. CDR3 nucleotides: TGTGCCAGCAGCGCCTCCGGGACTAGCGCTTACAATAGGCAGTTCTTC. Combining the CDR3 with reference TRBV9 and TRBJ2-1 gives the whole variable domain DSGVTQTPKHLITATGQRVTLRCSPRSGDLSVYWYQQSLDQGLQFLIQYYNGEERAKGNILERFSAQQFPDLHSELNLSSLELGDSALYFCASSASGTSAYNRQFFGPGTRLTVL.

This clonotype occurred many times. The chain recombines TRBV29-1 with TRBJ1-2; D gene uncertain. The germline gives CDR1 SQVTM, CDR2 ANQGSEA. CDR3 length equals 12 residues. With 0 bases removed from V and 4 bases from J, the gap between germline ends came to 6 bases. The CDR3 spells CSVEDRLYGYTF. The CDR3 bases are TGCAGCGTTGAAGACAGGCTCTATGGCTACACCTTC.

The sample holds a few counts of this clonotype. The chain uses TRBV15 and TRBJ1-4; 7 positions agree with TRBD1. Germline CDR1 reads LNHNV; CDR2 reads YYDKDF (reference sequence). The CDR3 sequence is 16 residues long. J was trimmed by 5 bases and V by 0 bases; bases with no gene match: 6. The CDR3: CATSREVAGGNEKLFF. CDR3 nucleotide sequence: TGTGCCACCAGCAGAGAAGTGGCAGGGGGGAATGAAAAACTGTTTTTT.

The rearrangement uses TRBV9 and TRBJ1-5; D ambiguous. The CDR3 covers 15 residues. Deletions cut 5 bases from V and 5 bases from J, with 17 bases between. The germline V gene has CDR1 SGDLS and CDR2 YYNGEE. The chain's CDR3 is CASRSSKMRDQPQHF. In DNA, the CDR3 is TGTGCCAGCAGATCCTCAAAAATGAGGGATCAGCCCCAGCATTTT.

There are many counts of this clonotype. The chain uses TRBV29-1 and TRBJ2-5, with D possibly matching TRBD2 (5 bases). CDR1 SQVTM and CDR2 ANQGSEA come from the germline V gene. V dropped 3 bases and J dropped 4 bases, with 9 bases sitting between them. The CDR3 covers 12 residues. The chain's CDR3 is CSVDGVGETQYF. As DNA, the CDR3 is TGCAGCGTTGACGGGGTGGGAGAGACCCAGTACTTC. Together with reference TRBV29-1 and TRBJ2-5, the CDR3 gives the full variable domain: SAVISQKPSRDICQRGTSLTIQCQVDSQVTMMFWYRQQPGQSLTLIATANQGSEATYESGFVIDKFPISRPNLTFSTLTVSNMSPEDSSIYLCSVDGVGETQYFGPGTRLLVL.

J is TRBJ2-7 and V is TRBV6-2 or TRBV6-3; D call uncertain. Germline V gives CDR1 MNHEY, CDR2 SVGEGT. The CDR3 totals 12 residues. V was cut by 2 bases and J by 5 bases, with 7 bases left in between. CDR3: CASSYGMDEQYF. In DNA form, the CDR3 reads TGTGCCAGCAGTTACGGGATGGACGAGCAGTACTTC.

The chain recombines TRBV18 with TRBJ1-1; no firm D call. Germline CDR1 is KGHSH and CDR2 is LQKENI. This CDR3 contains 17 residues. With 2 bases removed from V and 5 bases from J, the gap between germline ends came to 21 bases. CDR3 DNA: TGTGCCAGCTCACCAGTCGCCTCGGGGTTAGGATGGACTGAAGCTTTCTTT. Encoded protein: CASSPVASGLGWTEAFF.

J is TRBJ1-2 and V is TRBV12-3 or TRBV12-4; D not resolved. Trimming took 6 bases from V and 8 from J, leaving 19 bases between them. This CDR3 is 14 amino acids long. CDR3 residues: CASSPATEVGGYTF. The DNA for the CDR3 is TGTGCCAGCAGCCCCGCTACAGAGGTGGGGGGCTACACCTTC.